The clone carrying this T cell receptor beta chain occurred a few times. The PCR had 60 Vbeta and 13 Jbeta primers. Sequenced by immunoSEQ multiplex PCR; TCRdb stores in-frame clones only, minus some. Of under 200,000 clones in the sample, 75% to 90% are singletons; the top ten hold 9.3%. There are 14 residues in the CDR3. The germline V gene encodes CDR1 MNHEY and CDR2 SMNVEV (reference sequence). Trimming took 7 bases from V and 3 from J; bases not matched to a gene: 6. The sample originates from a study of cytomegalovirus exposure and HLA in healthy donors. Study as a whole: As an earlier analysis found, 180 million or so T cells yielded around 110 million unique TCR beta sequences.

Source material: PBMCs. The V call is TRBV27, the J call TRBJ1-1, with 9 bases aligning to TRBD1. The receptor was derived from a man aged 18 to 30 in good health and CMV-seropositive. The CDR3 region is CASMGTGKYTEAFF. The CDR3 DNA sequence: TGTGCCAGCATGGGGACAGGGAAGTACACTGAAGCTTTCTTT.